This record covers a single T cell receptor (beta chain). The antigen is not known. The sample comes from a study of T cells after yellow fever vaccination. For TCR, cDNA came from 5'RACE template switching, which added a universal primer site and UMIs. MiXCR, run by TCRdb on the 5' RACE reads, gives a single entry per CDR3 protein. The table has about 340,000 distinct CDR3 sequences, approximately 4% seen once. V shed 6 bases and J 7 bases; nucleotides not matched to a gene: 5. The CDR3 extends over 13 amino acids. Overall study results and limits: When the response was secondary, it was weaker but reached its peak faster, day 5 versus 15.

The chain couples TRBV12-3 or TRBV12-4 to TRBJ2-5; 10 bases are a match to TRBD1. The clonotype originates from a young man who received the YFV17D yellow fever vaccine. This specimen was PBMCs, taken 5 days after the yellow fever booster vaccination. CDR3 residues: CASRGTGVGTQYF. The CDR3 DNA reads TGTGCCAGCAGAGGGACAGGGGTGGGGACCCAGTACTTC.